Listed below are T cell receptor beta chains from one sample, sequenced in a study of shared clonotypes between healthy human individuals. This table comes from immunoSEQ multiplex PCR, and its TCRdb copy is limited to in-frame clones, with some not included. The repertoire has 300,000 to 400,000 clones, approximately 74% of them found once; the top ten carry under 13%. The specimen was memory CD4+ T cells sorted from blood. These receptors all come from a man aged 25 to 45 in good health. The CDR3 runs from the conserved cysteine through the conserved F or W. Fields, in order: D gene, J gene, V gene, clone size, CDR3 DNA, CDR3 protein. A D gene is named only where the DNA matches it firmly. The size entry is marked missing in some rows and otherwise reads once, few, many or a size class.

>TRBD1|TRBJ1-2|TRBV4-3|.
TGCGCCAGCAGCCAAGATCCGGACAGGGGAAAGAGCTACACCTTC
CASSQDPDRGKSYTF
>TRBD2|TRBJ2-7|TRBV27|.
TGTGCCAGCGGTATTGCGTGGACTAGTGACGAGCAGTACTTC
CASGIAWTSDEQYF
>.|TRBJ2-7|TRBV28|.
TGTGCCAGCAGTCCGGGCGGGTGGGACGAGCAGTACTTC
CASSPGGWDEQYF
>.|TRBJ2-7|TRBV6-1|.
TGTGCCAGCAGTTTCCGGGAGAGCTCCTACGAGCAGTACTTC
CASSFRESSYEQYF
>TRBD1|TRBJ1-1|TRBV7-9|.
TGTGCCAGCAGCGATGGACAGGGGGCAACTGAAGCTTTCTTT
CASSDGQGATEAFF
>.|TRBJ2-3|TRBV18|.
TGTGCCAGCCACCCGAAATCCCAAATTGATACGCAGTATTTT
CASHPKSQIDTQYF
>.|TRBJ1-2|TRBV5-1|.
TGCGCCAGCAGCTTGGGGCAGGATAATAACTATGGCTACACCTTC
CASSLGQDNNYGYTF
>.|TRBJ1-3|TRBV6-6|.
TGTGCCAGCAGTTTCGACCGAAACACCATATATTTT
CASSFDRNTIYF
>.|TRBJ2-1|TRBV11-2|.
TGTGCCAGCAGCCCCGGGCCGTTTAGCTACAATGAGCAGTTCTTC
CASSPGPFSYNEQFF
>TRBD2|TRBJ2-3|TRBV19|.
TGTGCCAGTTCTCCTAGCGGCGGCACAGATACGCAGTATTTT
CASSPSGGTDTQYF
>.|TRBJ1-2|TRBV30|few
TGTGCCTGGAGTGCTAGAATGGGAAATGGCTACACCTTC
CAWSARMGNGYTF
>.|TRBJ1-1|TRBV30|.
TGTGCCTGGACTGGGGGTGATGCTGAAGCTTTCTTT
CAWTGGDAEAFF
>.|TRBJ1-1|TRBV28|.
TGTGCCAGCAGTTTATCGGTCACTGAAGCTTTCTTT
CASSLSVTEAFF
>.|TRBJ2-1|TRBV5-1|.
TGCGCCAGCAGCTTGGGACTAGTCTCTTCGGCTGAGCAGTTCTTC
CASSLGLVSSAEQFF
>.|TRBJ1-4|TRBV30|.
TGTGCCTGGAGTGACCCCCGAGAGCCACGTAATGAAAAACTGTTTTTT
CAWSDPREPRNEKLFF
>.|TRBJ2-7|TRBV11-3|.
TGTGCCAGCAGCCAACTACCGGGACATCAATACGAGCAGTACTTC
CASSQLPGHQYEQYF
>.|TRBJ2-7|TRBV7-2|.
TGTGCCAGCAGCCCCTTCCCGGGGGACGAGCAGTACTTC
CASSPFPGDEQYF
>.|TRBJ1-5|TRBV2|.
TGTGCCAGCAGTGTAGGGCAAGCTAGCAATCAGCCCCAGCATTTT
CASSVGQASNQPQHF
>.|TRBJ1-4|TRBV6-4|.
TGTGCCAGTCCTACCAACAGGTCAGCGAATGAAAAACTGTTTTTT
CASPTNRSANEKLFF
>TRBD2|TRBJ2-7|TRBV7-2|.
TGTGCCAGCACTAGCGGGAGAACTAACGAGCAGTACTTC
CASTSGRTNEQYF
>.|TRBJ2-4|TRBV18|.
TGTGCCAGCTCACCGCGAGACTCGACCAAAAACATTCAGTACTTC
CASSPRDSTKNIQYF
>.|TRBJ2-1|TRBV4-3|.
TGCGCCAGCAGCCAAGTGGGTAGCGGATACAATGAGCAGTTCTTC
CASSQVGSGYNEQFF
>.|TRBJ2-7|TRBV2|.
TGTGCCAGCAGTGGTGCGGGACCTCTTGGGGAGCAGTACTTC
CASSGAGPLGEQYF
>TRBD1|TRBJ2-7|TRBV11-1|.
TGTGCCAGCAGCTGGGGACGGGACAGCACCTACGAGCAGTACTTC
CASSWGRDSTYEQYF
>TRBD1|TRBJ1-4|TRBV5-4|.
TGTGCCAGCAGCATGCGGACAGGGGACGAAAAACTGTTTTTT
CASSMRTGDEKLFF